This T cell receptor (beta chain) originates from a study of STAT5B mutations in CD4+ large granular lymphocyte leukemia. Findings and limits, study-wide: Higher CD4+ than CD8+ T-LGLL clonality might reflect small sample size. TRBV06-family usage was enriched in top patient clones (8/27) versus controls (2/35).

Healthy controls were blood donor buffy coats. Source study methods: Lowest detectable productive clonotype frequency was 2.59 x 10-5. Here immunoSEQ multiplex PCR was the method, and the copy in TCRdb shows in-frame clones only, minus some. That table furnishes V, J and clone size, whereas the DNA furnished D and trimming. The sample lists tens of thousands of clones; roughly 78% were seen once. This CDR3 has 17 residues. V lost 3 bases and J 0 bases, leaving 12 bases between the germline ends. In germline, CDR1 is KGHSH, CDR2 LQKENI. As for this clone: The antigen remains unidentified.

This clonotype originated in a human donor in good health. The material sequenced was CD4+ T cells from blood buffy coats. This chain connects TRBV18 to TRBJ2-6; D remains ambiguous. The CDR3 coding sequence is TGTGCCAGCTCACCCGGTCTGCTAAACTCTGGGGCCAACGTCCTGACTTTC. It encodes CASSPGLLNSGANVLTF.